This entry lists 9 T cell receptor beta chains sequenced from one sample in a study of blood T cell repertoires in COVID-19. TCRdb keeps only in-frame clones here, not all; method: immunoSEQ multiplex PCR. The profile covers 95,000 to 110,000 clones, with 84% appearing a single time and approximately 12% taken by the ten largest. Input material: peripheral blood. The origin of the receptors is a human donor in a cohort sampled during active COVID-19.

This chain links TRBV9 with TRBJ1-3, with a tentative D call TRBD1 (5 bases). Germline-derived CDR1 and CDR2 are SGDLS and YYNGEE. The CDR3 has 16 amino acids. V lost 3 bases, J lost 4 bases, and 17 bases lay in between. CDR3 DNA: TGTGCCAGCAGCGGAGGAGGGGCGGGCAGGGGAAACACCATATATTTT. Residues: CASSGGGAGRGNTIYF. The variable domain in full, with the rest retrieved from reference TRBV9 and TRBJ1-3, is DSGVTQTPKHLITATGQRVTLRCSPRSGDLSVYWYQQSLDQGLQFLIQYYNGEERAKGNILERFSAQQFPDLHSELNLSSLELGDSALYFCASSGGGAGRGNTIYFGEGSWLTVV.

The chain uses TRBV10-2 and TRBJ1-1; a weak D match, TRBD1 (6 bases). Trimming stripped 6 bases from V and 0 bases from J, with 17 bases between. The germline CDR1 and CDR2 sequences are WSHSY and SAAADI. The CDR3 loop spans 16 amino acids. CDR3 sequence reads: CASRTGQRTMNTEAFF. In nucleotides, the CDR3 is TGCGCCAGCAGGACCGGACAGCGCACAATGAACACTGAAGCTTTCTTT.

Here the CDR3 DNA reads TGTGCCAGCAGCTTGGCGCCTAGCGGGGGCCAAAATGAGCAGTTCTTC. This sequence encodes CASSLAPSGGQNEQFF. The rearrangement joins TRBV5-6 to TRBJ2-1; TRBD2 matches at 10 bases. The V gene's germline CDR1 is SGHDT and CDR2 YYEEEE. V was pared by 0 bases and J by 7 bases, with 7 bases of the junction left unmatched. CDR3 size: 16 residues.

The genes are TRBV24-1 and TRBJ2-3; tentative D call: TRBD1 (6 bases). Trimming shortened V by 3 bases and J by 3 bases, and 6 bases separated the two germline ends. Germline lookup yields CDR1 KGHDR and CDR2 SFDVKD. The CDR3 totals 13 residues. DNA of the CDR3: TGTGCCACCAGTGATACAGGGACAGATACGCAGTATTTT. Its protein product is CATSDTGTDTQYF.

This clone has just one count. The chain links TRBV14 to TRBJ2-1, with D perhaps matching TRBD2 (5 bases). The CDR3 spans 16 residues. In germline, CDR1 is SGHDN, CDR2 FVKESK. Trimming took off 4 bases at V and 5 bases at J, with 18 bases between the two ends. CDR3 loop: CASSPHATRLHNEQFF. Here the CDR3 DNA reads TGTGCCAGCAGCCCCCACGCCACTAGACTCCACAATGAGCAGTTCTTC.

This CDR3 is CASRSSTNEKLFF. In DNA form, the CDR3 reads TGCGCCAGCAGGAGTTCGACTAATGAAAAACTGTTTTTT. V is TRBV5-1 and J is TRBJ1-4, with D uncertain. This CDR3 region has 13 residues. V lost 5 bases, J lost 2 bases, and 7 bases lay in between. CDR1 is SGHRS and CDR2 is YFSETQ in the germline V gene.

This sequence joins TRBV5-1 and TRBJ2-5; perhaps TRBD1 as D (6 bases). This CDR3 region has 14 residues. V was pared by 4 bases and J by 1 base, with 11 bases between. CDR1 is SGHRS, CDR2 YFSETQ, per germline. The CDR3: CASSHTTGQETQYF. DNA for the CDR3: TGCGCCAGCAGCCATACGACAGGCCAAGAGACCCAGTACTTC.

The genes are TRBV9 and TRBJ1-3, with D possibly TRBD1 on 6 matching bases. Trimming stripped 3 bases from V and 9 bases from J, with 10 bases between. The V gene's germline CDR1 is SGDLS and CDR2 YYNGEE. The CDR3 is made up of 12 amino acids. This chain's CDR3 is CASSEGGGTIYF. The CDR3 DNA reads as TGTGCCAGCAGCGAGGGGGGGGGCACCATATATTTT.

This clone appeared a few times. The chain recombines TRBV5-4 with TRBJ2-1, with 7 positions matching TRBD1. The V and J ends lost 5 bases and 8 bases, in that order; junction bases with no gene match: 13. Germline CDR1 SGHNT, CDR2 YYREEE (reference sequence). The CDR3 contains 15 residues. The CDR3 here is CASRDPRQGVDEQFF. The CDR3 DNA sequence: TGTGCCAGCAGGGACCCGCGGCAGGGGGTGGATGAGCAGTTCTTC.